Described below is a single T cell receptor (beta chain) sequence and its context. Its antigen is not known. The sample comes from a study of blood T cells in healthy people across ages. Study findings and constraints: A conclusive naive versus antigen-experienced comparison was prevented by the unsorted PBMCs. Donor CMV status, an unknown factor, possibly confounded changes in expanded clonotypes. Getting older went along with TCR beta diversity per million T cells dropping roughly linearly.

Using a J-beta primer mix together with a sample-barcoded 5' primer, a second PCR was run for roughly 7 to 11 cycles. Via MiXCR, TCRdb re-called the 5' RACE reads, giving one row per CDR3 protein. The sample yields roughly 720,000 distinct CDR3 sequences, 40% to 65% seen once. Trimming removed 6 bases from V and 4 bases from J, with 17 bases in between. The CDR3 sequence is 15 residues long. Germline V gene sequence: CDR1 SGHKS, CDR2 YYEKEE (reference sequence). Donation came from healthy Caucasian individuals in Russia who were aged about 6 to 95. This chain uses TRBV5-5 with TRBJ2-1, with D possibly TRBD1 on 6 matching bases. The TCR was taken from a man of 80 years or more in good health. Input material: blood. The DNA of the CDR3 is TGTGCCAGCAACCAGGGGAGCGGATTTTACAATGAGCAGTTCTTC. It is translated as CASNQGSGFYNEQFF.